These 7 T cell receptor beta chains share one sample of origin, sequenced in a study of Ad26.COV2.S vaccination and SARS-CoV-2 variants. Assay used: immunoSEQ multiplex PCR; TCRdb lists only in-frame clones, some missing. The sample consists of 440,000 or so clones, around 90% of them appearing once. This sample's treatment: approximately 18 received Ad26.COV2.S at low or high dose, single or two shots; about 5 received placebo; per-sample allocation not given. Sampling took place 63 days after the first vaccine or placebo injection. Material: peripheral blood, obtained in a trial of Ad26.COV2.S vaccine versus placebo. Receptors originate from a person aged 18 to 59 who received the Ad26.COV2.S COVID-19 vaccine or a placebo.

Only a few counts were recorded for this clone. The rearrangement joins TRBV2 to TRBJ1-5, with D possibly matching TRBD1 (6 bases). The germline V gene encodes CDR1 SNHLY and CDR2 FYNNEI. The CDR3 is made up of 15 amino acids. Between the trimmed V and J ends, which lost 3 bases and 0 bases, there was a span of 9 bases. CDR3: CASSDTGFSNQPQHF. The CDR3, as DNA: TGTGCCAGCAGTGACACAGGGTTTAGCAATCAGCCCCAGCATTTT.

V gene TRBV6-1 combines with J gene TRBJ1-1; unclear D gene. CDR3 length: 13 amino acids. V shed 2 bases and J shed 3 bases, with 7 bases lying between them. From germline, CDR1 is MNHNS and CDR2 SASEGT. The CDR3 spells CASSETADTEAFF. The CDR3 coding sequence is TGTGCCAGCAGTGAAACGGCAGACACTGAAGCTTTCTTT.

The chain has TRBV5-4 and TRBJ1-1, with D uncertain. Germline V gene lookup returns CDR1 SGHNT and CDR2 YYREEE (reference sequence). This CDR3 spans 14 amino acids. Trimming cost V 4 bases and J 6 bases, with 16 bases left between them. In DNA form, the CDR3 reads TGTGCCAGCAGCCGGGAGGCCGATTTGTCTGAAGCTTTCTTT. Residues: CASSREADLSEAFF.

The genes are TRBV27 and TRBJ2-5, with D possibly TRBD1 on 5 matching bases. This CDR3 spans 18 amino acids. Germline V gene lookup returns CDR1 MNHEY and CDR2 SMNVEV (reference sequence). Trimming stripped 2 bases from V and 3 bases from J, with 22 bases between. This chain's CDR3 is CASSLRKGRGYLEETQYF. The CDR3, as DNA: TGTGCCAGCAGTTTAAGGAAAGGAAGGGGTTACTTAGAAGAGACCCAGTACTTC.

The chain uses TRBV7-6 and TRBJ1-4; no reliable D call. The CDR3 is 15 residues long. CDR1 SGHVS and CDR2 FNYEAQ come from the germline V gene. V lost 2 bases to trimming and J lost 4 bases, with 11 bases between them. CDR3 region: CASSLLSAVNEKLFF. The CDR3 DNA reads TGTGCCAGCAGCTTACTTTCCGCTGTTAATGAAAAACTGTTTTTT.

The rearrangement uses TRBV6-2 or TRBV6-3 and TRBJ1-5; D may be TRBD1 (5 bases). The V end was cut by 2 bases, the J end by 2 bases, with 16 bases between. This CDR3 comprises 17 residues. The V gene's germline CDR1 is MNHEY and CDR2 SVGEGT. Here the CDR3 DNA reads TGTGCCAGCAGTTACCTGTTATCGGGACCGCGCAATCAGCCCCAGCATTTT. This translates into CASSYLLSGPRNQPQHF.

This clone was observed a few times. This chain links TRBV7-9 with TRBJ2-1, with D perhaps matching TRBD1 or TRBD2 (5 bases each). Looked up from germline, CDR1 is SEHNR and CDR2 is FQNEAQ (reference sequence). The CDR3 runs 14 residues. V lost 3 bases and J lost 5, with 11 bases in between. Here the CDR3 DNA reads TGTGCCAGCAGCTTTGGGGGTACCCACAATGAGCAGTTCTTC. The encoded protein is CASSFGGTHNEQFF.